In this sample, the clone carrying this TCR beta chain turned up a few times. The V gene lost 5 bases and the J gene lost 0 bases, with 12 bases spanning the gap. The CDR3 contains 15 residues. The V gene's germline CDR1 is SGHRS and CDR2 YFSETQ. Authors' processing steps: The assay estimated nucleated cells by amplifying reference gene primers. Here immunoSEQ multiplex PCR was the method, and the copy in TCRdb shows in-frame clones only, minus some. V, J and clone size derive from that table, while D and trimming were established from the DNA sequence. Of about 99,000 clones in the sample, approximately 80% are singletons; the top ten hold about 5%. These data are taken from a study of blood T cell repertoires in COVID-19. Study context: Researchers got acute and convalescent COVID-19 samples from the United States, Italy and Spain. T cells, B-cell-depleted T cells, or PBMCs supplied cDNA or gDNA.

The source of this sequence is a man in his fifties or sixties with acute or convalescent COVID-19. The chain carries TRBV5-1 and TRBJ1-3, with D unclear. Sequencing was done on a sample of peripheral blood. CDR3 coding DNA: TGCGCCAGCAGTCCGGGGTCCAGCTCTGGAAACACCATATATTTT. This encodes CASSPGSSSGNTIYF.